The entry below describes one T cell receptor beta chain. The entry originates in a study of blood T cell repertoires in COVID-19. Looking at the study overall: Whether acute or convalescent, the COVID-19 samples came from the United States, Italy and Spain. Nucleic acid was either cDNA or gDNA, and it came from T cells, B-cell-depleted T cells, or PBMCs.

Per the study methods: Amplification of reference gene primers provided the estimated nucleated cell counts. Produced via immunoSEQ multiplex PCR; TCRdb's table is partial and in-frame only. That table furnishes V, J and clone size, whereas the DNA furnished D and trimming. The sample lists a few hundred thousand clones; around 84% were seen once. V was clipped by 1 base and J by 2 bases, with 12 bases between them. Looked up from germline, CDR1 is KGHSH and CDR2 is LQKENI. The CDR3 has 17 amino acids. This receptor was identified in a woman between 50 and 59 years old who had been exposed to COVID-19. The rearrangement links TRBV18 to TRBJ2-6; D uncertain. Material: PBMCs or T cells enriched from blood (not recorded which). This chain's CDR3 is CASSPQSSFTGANVLTF. In nucleotides, the CDR3 is TGTGCCAGCTCACCACAGTCCAGTTTCACTGGGGCCAACGTCCTGACTTTC.